This T cell receptor beta chain was sequenced during a study of cytomegalovirus exposure and HLA in healthy donors. Background on the study: Earlier results showed 90 million to 120 million unique TCR beta sequences derived from approximately 170 million T cells. Study-wide results and limits: An apparent linkage of common viral pathogens to several of the most significant clusters emerged in a later analysis.

The PCR made use of 60 Vbeta and 13 Jbeta primers. This table comes from immunoSEQ multiplex PCR, and its TCRdb copy is limited to in-frame clones, with some not included. The listing records 150,000 to 200,000 clones. Germline lookup yields CDR1 SGHTA and CDR2 FQGNSA. J gave up 3 bases and V 4 bases, and 4 bases lay outside the gene matches. The CDR3 spans 15 residues. Of note for this clone: Antigen unknown.

The V gene is TRBV7-2, the J gene TRBJ1-3; 9 bases agree with TRBD1. The TCR sequence derives from a boy younger than 18 in good health and CMV-seronegative. Sequenced material: PBMCs. The CDR3 DNA sequence: TGTGCCAGCAGCTCACAGGGGGCGCTTGGAAACACCATATATTTT. Translated: CASSSQGALGNTIYF.